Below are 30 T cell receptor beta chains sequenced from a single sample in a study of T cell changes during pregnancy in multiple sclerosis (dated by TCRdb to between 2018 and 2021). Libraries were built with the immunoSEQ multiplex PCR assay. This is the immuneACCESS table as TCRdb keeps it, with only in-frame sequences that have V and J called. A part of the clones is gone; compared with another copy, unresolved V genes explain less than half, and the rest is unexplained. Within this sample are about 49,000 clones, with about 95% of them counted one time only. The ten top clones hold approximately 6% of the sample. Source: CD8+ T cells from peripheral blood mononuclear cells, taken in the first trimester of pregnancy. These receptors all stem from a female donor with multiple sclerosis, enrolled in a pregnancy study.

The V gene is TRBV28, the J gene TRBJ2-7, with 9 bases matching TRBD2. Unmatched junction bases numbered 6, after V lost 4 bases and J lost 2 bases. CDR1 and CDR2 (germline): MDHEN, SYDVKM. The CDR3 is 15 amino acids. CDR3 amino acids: CASSSRLAATYEQYF. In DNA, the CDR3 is TGTGCCAGCAGTTCGCGACTAGCGGCGACCTACGAGCAGTACTTC.

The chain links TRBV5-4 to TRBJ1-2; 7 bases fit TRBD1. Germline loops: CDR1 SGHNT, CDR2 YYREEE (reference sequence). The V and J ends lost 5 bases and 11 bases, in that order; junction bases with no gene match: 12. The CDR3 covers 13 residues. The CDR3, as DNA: TGTGCCAGCAGAGGAGGCAGGGGGATGGGTTACACCTTC. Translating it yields CASRGGRGMGYTF.

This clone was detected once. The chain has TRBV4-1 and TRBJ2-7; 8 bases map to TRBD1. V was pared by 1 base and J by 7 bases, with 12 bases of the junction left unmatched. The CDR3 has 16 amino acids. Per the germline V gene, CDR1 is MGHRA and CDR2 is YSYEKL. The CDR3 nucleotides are TGCGCCAGCAGCCAAGTGGCGACAGGGGCCGGCACTGAGCAGTACTTC. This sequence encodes CASSQVATGAGTEQYF.

The chain's CDR3 is CASSELADEQYF. Here the CDR3 DNA reads TGCGCCAGCAGTGAACTCGCGGACGAGCAGTACTTC. The chain uses TRBV10-1 and TRBJ2-7, with D unclear. CDR3 size: 12 residues. Trimming took 3 bases from V and 5 from J, leaving 8 bases between them. Germline CDR1 reads WNHNN; CDR2 reads SYGVQD (reference sequence).

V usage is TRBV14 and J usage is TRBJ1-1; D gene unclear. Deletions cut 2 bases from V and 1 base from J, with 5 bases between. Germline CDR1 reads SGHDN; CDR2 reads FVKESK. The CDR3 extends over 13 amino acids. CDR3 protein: CASSQLRNTEAFF. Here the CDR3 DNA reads TGTGCCAGCAGCCAACTCAGGAACACTGAAGCTTTCTTT.

CDR3 DNA: TGTGCCAGCAGTTTTCTCCCGGGACAGGGAGAGGAGACCCAGTACTTC. This translates into CASSFLPGQGEETQYF. The chain couples TRBV27 to TRBJ2-5; 9 nucleotides align to TRBD1. V was pared by 3 bases and J by 5 bases, with 10 bases of the junction left unmatched. The CDR3 is 16 amino acids. Germline loops: CDR1 MNHEY, CDR2 SMNVEV (reference sequence).

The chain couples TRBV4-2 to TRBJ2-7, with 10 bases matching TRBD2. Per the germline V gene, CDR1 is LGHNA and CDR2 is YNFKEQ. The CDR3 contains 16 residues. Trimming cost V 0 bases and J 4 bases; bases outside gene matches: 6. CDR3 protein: CASSQEPSGSTYEQYF. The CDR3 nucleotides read TGTGCCAGCAGCCAAGAGCCTAGCGGGAGTACTTACGAGCAGTACTTC.

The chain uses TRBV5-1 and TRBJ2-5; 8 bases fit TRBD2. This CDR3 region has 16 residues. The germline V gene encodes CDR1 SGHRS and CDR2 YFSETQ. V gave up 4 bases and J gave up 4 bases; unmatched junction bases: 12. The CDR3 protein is CASSPRSGGIGETQYF. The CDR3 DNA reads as TGCGCCAGCAGCCCAAGGTCGGGGGGGATTGGAGAGACCCAGTACTTC.

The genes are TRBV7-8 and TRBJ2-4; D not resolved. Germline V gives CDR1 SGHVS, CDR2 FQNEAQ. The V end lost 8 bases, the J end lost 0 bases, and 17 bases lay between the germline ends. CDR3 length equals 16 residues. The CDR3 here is CASRGNSLLAKNIQYF. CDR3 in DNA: TGTGCCAGCCGAGGTAATAGTCTTTTAGCCAAAAACATTCAGTACTTC.

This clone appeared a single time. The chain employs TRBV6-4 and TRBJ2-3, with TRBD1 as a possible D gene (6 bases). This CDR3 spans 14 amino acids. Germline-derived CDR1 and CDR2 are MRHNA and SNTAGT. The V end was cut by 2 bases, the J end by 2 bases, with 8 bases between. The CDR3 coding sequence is TGTGCCAGCAGTGACCGGGACAACACAGATACGCAGTATTTT. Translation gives CASSDRDNTDTQYF.

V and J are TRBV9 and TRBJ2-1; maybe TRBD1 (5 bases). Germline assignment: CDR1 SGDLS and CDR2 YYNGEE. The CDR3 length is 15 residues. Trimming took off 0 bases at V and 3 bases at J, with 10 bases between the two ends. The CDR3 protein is CASSVAGLSYNEQFF. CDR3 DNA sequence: TGTGCCAGCAGCGTAGCAGGGTTGAGCTACAATGAGCAGTTCTTC.

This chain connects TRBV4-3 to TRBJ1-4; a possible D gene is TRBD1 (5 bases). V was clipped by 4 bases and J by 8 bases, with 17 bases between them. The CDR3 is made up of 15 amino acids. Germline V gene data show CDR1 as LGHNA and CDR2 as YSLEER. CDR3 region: CASSRGRRAQEKLFF. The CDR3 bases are TGCGCCAGCAGCCGGGGGAGGAGGGCACAAGAAAAACTGTTTTTT.

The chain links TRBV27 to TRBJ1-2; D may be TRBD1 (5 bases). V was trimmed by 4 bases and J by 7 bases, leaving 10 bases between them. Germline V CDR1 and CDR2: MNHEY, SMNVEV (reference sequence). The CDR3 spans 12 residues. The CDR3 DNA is TGTGCCAGCAGTTCAGCAGGGTTTGGCTACACCTTC. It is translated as CASSSAGFGYTF.

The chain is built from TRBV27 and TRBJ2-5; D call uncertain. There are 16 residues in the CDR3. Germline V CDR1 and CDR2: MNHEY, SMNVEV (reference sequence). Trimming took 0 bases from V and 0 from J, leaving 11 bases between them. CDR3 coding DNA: TGTGCCAGCAGTTTATCGGGCAGTTGGTACCAAGAGACCCAGTACTTC. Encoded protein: CASSLSGSWYQETQYF.

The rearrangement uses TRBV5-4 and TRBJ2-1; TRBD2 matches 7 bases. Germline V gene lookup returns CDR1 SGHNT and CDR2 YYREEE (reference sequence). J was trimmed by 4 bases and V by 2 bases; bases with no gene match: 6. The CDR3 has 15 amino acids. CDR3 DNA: TGTGCCAGCAGCTTTGGGGGGGAGGGATACAATGAGCAGTTCTTC. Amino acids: CASSFGGEGYNEQFF. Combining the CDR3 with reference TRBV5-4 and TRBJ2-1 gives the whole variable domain ETGVTQSPTHLIKTRGQQVTLRCSSQSGHNTVSWYQQALGQGPQFIFQYYREEENGRGNFPPRFSGLQFPNYSSELNVNALELDDSALYLCASSFGGEGYNEQFFGPGTRLTVL.

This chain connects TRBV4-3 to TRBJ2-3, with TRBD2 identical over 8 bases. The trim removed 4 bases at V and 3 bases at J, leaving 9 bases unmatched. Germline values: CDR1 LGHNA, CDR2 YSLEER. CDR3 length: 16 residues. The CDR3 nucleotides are TGCGCCAGCAGCCTATGGGTCGCGGGAGGAACAGATACGCAGTATTTT. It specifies CASSLWVAGGTDTQYF.

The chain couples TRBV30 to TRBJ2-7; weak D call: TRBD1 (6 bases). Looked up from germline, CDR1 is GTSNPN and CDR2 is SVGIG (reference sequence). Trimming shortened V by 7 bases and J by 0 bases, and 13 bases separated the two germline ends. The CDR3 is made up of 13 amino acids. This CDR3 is CAYAWGPSYEQYF. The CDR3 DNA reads TGTGCCTATGCCTGGGGGCCCTCCTACGAGCAGTACTTC.

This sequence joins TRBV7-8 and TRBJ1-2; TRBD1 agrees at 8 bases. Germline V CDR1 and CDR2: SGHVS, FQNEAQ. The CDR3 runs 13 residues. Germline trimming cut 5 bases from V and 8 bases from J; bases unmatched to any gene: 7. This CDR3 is CASSLGQAGGYTF. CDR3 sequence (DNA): TGTGCCAGCAGCCTGGGACAGGCTGGAGGCTACACCTTC.

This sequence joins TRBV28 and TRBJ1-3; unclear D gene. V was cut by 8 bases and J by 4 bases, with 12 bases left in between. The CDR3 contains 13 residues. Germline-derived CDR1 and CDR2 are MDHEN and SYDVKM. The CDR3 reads CASEGGPGNTIYF. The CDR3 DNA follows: TGTGCCAGCGAGGGCGGACCAGGAAACACCATATATTTT.

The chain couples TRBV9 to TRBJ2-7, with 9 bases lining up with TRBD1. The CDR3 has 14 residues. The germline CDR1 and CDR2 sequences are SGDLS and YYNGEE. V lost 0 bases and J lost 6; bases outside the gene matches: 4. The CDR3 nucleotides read TGTGCCAGCAGCGTAGGGGACAGGGTCTCCGAGCAGTACTTC. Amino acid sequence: CASSVGDRVSEQYF.

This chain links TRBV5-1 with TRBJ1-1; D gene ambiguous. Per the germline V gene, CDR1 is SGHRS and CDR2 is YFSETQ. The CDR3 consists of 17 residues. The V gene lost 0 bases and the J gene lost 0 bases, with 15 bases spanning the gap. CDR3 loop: CASSLGESLKLNTEAFF. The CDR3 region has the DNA TGCGCCAGCAGCTTGGGGGAGTCACTGAAACTGAACACTGAAGCTTTCTTT.

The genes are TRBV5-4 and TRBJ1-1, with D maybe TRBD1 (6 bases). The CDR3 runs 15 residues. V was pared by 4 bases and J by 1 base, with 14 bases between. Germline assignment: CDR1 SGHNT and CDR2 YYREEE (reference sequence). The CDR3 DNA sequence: TGTGCCAGCAGCCCCCCCACAGGGTCGAACACTGAAGCTTTCTTT. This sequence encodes CASSPPTGSNTEAFF.

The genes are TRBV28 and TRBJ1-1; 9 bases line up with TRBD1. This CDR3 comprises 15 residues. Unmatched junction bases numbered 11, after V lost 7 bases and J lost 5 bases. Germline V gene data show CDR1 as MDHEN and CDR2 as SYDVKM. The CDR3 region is CASNQGGQGWTEAFF. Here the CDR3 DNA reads TGTGCCAGCAATCAGGGAGGACAGGGGTGGACTGAAGCTTTCTTT.

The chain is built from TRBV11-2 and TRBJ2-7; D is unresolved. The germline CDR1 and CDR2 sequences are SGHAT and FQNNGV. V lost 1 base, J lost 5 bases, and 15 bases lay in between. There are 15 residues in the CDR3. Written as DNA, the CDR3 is TGTGCCAGCAGCTTAGGAGATAGGAGCCACGACGAGCAGTACTTC. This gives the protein CASSLGDRSHDEQYF.

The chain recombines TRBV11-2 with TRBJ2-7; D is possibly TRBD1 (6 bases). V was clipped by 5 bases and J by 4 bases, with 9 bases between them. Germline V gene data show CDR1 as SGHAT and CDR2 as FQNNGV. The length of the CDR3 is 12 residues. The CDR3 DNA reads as TGTGCCAGCAGCCCTACAGGGTACGAGCAGTACTTC. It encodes CASSPTGYEQYF.

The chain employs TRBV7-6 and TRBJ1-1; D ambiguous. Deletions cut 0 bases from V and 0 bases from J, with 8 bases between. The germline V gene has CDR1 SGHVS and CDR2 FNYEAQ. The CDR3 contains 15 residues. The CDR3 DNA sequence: TGTGCCAGCAGCTTAGCCGAGGCCCTGAACACTGAAGCTTTCTTT. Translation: CASSLAEALNTEAFF.

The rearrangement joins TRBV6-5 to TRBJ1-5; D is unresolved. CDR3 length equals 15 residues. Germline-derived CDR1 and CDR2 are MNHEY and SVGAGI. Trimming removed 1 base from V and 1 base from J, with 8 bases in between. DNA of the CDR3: TGTGCCAGCAGTTACTTGGGCTCAAGCAATCAGCCCCAGCATTTT. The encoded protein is CASSYLGSSNQPQHF.

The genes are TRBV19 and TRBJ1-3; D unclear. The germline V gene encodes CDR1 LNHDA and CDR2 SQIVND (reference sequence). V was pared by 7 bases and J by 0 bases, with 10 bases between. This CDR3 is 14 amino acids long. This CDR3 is CASTPTISGNTIYF. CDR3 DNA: TGTGCCAGTACCCCGACAATCTCTGGAAACACCATATATTTT.

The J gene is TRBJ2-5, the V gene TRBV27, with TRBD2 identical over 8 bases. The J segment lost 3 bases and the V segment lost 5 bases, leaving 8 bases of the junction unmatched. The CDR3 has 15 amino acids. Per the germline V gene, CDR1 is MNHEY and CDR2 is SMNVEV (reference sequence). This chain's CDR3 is CASSIRGGPEETQYF. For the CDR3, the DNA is TGTGCCAGCAGTATACGGGGGGGACCAGAAGAGACCCAGTACTTC.

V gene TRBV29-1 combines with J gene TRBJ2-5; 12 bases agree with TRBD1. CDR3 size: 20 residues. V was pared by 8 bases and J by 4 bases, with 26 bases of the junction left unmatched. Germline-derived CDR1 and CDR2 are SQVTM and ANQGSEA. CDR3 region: CSPSRDRGRSSGRWGETQYF. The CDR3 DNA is TGCAGCCCAAGCCGGGACAGGGGGCGAAGTAGCGGGAGGTGGGGAGAGACCCAGTACTTC.